This TCR beta chain was recorded in a study of vaccination and CD4 T cells after COVID-19. Researchers used the Oncomine TCR Beta short-read assay to sequence DNA from cultured CD4+ T cells. TCRdb used MiXCR to reprocess the PCR reads, holding one entry per CDR3 protein. This sample has over 15,000 distinct CDR3 sequences, with 45% to 65% found just once. This CDR3 spans 15 amino acids. CDR1 is GTSNPN and CDR2 is SVGIG in the germline V gene (reference sequence). Trimming removed 4 bases from V and 5 bases from J, with 20 bases in between. Time point described: late sampling 161 to 241 days after vaccination in a few convalescent patients. Treatment reported: roughly ten-day PBMC culture with coronavirus spike peptide pools or control peptides (ViraFEST assay). To note about this clonotype: The antigen is not known.

The material sequenced was CD4+ T cells from blood, cultured in vitro, taken about 7 months after SARS-CoV-2 vaccination. J is TRBJ1-1 and V is TRBV30; no firm D call. The clonotype was recovered from a human donor who had recovered from COVID-19. The CDR3 is CAWKWLTPGGTEAFF. The CDR3 DNA sequence: TGTGCCTGGAAGTGGTTGACACCCGGAGGGACTGAAGCTTTCTTT.